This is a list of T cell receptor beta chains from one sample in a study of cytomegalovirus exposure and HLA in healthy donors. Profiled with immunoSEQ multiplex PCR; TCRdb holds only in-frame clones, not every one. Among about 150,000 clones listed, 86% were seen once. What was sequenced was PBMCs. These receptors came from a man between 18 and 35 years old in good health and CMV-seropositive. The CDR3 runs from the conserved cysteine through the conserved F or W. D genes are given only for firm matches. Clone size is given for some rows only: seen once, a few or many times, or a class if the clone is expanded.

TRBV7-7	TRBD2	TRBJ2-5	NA	TGTGCCAGCACCAATTTGGGGCTAGCGGGGGAGACCCAGTACTTC	CASTNLGLAGETQYF
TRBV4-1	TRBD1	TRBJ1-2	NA	TGCGCCAGCAGAGCACCGGGACAGGGGTATGGCTACACCTTC	CASRAPGQGYGYTF
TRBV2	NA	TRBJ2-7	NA	TGTGCCAGCAGTGAGACGGGCGAGCAGTACTTC	CASSETGEQYF
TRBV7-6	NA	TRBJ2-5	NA	TGTGCCAGCAGCTTAGCAATCGAAGCTTTCGGAGAGACCCAGTACTTC	CASSLAIEAFGETQYF
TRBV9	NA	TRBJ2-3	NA	TGTGCCAGCAGCCGGTTCACAGATACGCAGTATTTT	CASSRFTDTQYF
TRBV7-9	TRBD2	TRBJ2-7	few	TGTGCCAGCAGCTTAGATGCGACTAGCGGGCCCCTCAGGTTC	CASSLDATSGPLRF
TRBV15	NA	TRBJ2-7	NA	TGTGCCACCAGCAGAGATACCACCGCGGGGGCCCGGCGGCAGTACTTC	CATSRDTTAGARRQYF
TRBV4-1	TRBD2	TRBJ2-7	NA	TGCGCCAGCAGCCAAGATCGAGGTCTAGCGGGAGACGAGCAGTACTTC	CASSQDRGLAGDEQYF
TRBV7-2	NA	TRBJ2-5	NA	TGTGCCAGCAGCCCGACAGAGAGGGAGACCCAGTACTTC	CASSPTERETQYF
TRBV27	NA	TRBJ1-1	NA	TGTGCCAGCAGTTTAGGAGGGGTGAACACTGAAGCTTTCTTT	CASSLGGVNTEAFF
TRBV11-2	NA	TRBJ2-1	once	TGTGCCAGCAGCTTAGATTTCCCGGACAGCGCCTACAATGAGCAGTTCTTC	CASSLDFPDSAYNEQFF
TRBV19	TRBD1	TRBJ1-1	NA	TGTGCCAGTAGCCTCCAGGGGGCGAACACTGAAGCTTTCTTT	CASSLQGANTEAFF
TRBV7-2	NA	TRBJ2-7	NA	TGTGCCAGCAGCTTACAGGTATGTGGCGGGGCCGAACTATACGAGCAGTACTTC	CASSLQVCGGAELYEQYF
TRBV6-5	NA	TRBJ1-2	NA	TGTGCCAGCAGTTACTCGACCAGGGGCATCTCTGGCTACACCTTC	CASSYSTRGISGYTF
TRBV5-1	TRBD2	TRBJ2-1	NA	TGCGCCAGCAGCTTGGACGGGACTAGCAATGAGCAGTTCTTC	CASSLDGTSNEQFF
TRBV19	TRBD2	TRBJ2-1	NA	TGTGCCAGTAGTACCCGCCGGACTAGCGGGACACACAATGAGCAGTTCTTC	CASSTRRTSGTHNEQFF
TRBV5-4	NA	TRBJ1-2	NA	TGTGCCAGCAGCTTGGGGGAGAACTATGGCTACACCTTC	CASSLGENYGYTF
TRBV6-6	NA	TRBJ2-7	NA	TGTGCCAGCAGTTACTCTGTTCTCTCCTACGAGCAGTACTTC	CASSYSVLSYEQYF
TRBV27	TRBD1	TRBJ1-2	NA	TGTGCCAGCAGTTCGGGACAGAACTATGGCTACACCTTC	CASSSGQNYGYTF
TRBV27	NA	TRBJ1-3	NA	TGTGCCAGCAGTCGACAGAACTCTGGAAACACCATATATTTT	CASSRQNSGNTIYF
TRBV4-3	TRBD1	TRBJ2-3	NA	TGCGCCAGCAGCCGGGACAGAGATACGCAGTATTTT	CASSRDRDTQYF
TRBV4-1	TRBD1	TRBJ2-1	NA	TGCGCCAGCAGCCAAGAGGACAGGGTCCTACACAATGAGCAGTTCTTC	CASSQEDRVLHNEQFF
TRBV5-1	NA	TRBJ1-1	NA	TGCGCCAGCAGCTCTGGAGGGACGGTGGAAGCTTTCTTT	CASSSGGTVEAFF
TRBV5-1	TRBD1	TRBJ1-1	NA	TGCGCCAGCAGAACAACGACAGGGGCCCAGGGGGCTGGAGCTTTCTTT	CASRTTTGAQGAGAFF
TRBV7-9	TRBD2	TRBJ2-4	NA	TGTGCCAGCAATAGTCTAGCGGGGGACATTCAGTACTTC	CASNSLAGDIQYF
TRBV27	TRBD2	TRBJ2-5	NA	TGTGCCAGCAGTTTCAGGGGACTAGATTCAGAGACCCAGTACTTC	CASSFRGLDSETQYF
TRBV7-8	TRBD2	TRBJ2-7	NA	TGTGCCAGCAGGGTACAGCGGGAGGGCGGCGAGCAGTACTTC	CASRVQREGGEQYF
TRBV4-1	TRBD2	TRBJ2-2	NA	TGCGCCAGCAGCCAAAGATTGGGGGCGGGAGGTAACACCGGGGAGCTGTTTTTT	CASSQRLGAGGNTGELFF
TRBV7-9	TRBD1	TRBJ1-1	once	TGTGCCAGCAGCCCAGGAGCAGGGGGAAGTGAAGCTTTCTTT	CASSPGAGGSEAFF
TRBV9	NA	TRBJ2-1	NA	TGTGCCAGCAGCGTAGTAACAGGAGGGTACAATGAGCAGTTCTTC	CASSVVTGGYNEQFF
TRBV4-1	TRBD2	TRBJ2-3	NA	TGCGCCAGCAGCTATCCTAGCGGGGGCAAGACGGATACGCAGTATTTT	CASSYPSGGKTDTQYF
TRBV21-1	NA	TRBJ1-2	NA	TGTGCCAGCACCTATAGTCGGCGCGGCTATGGCTACACCTTC	CASTYSRRGYGYTF
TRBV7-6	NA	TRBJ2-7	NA	TGTGCCAGCAGCTTAGCCAGGGGTGCCTACGAGCAGTACTTC	CASSLARGAYEQYF
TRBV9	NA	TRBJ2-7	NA	TGTGCCAGCACCCGGGGCTCCTACGAGCAGTACTTC	CASTRGSYEQYF
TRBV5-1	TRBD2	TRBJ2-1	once	TGCGCCAGCAGCTTGGGACTAGCGGATTACAATGAGCAGTTCTTC	CASSLGLADYNEQFF
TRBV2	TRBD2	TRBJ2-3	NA	TGTGCCAGCAGTCTTAGCGGGGGGGCTACAGATACGCAGTATTTT	CASSLSGGATDTQYF
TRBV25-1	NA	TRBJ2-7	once	TGTGCCAGCAGTGAACTCCAGGGCCCGTCCTACGAGCAGTACTTC	CASSELQGPSYEQYF
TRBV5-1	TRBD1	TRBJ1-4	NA	TGCGCCAGCAGCTTGGACAGGGGACGGGAGAAACTGTTTTTT	CASSLDRGREKLFF
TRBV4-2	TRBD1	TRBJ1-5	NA	TGTGCCAGCAGCCAAGGGCGCACTACAGGGGGCTTCCATAGCAATCAGCCCCAGCATTTT	CASSQGRTTGGFHSNQPQHF
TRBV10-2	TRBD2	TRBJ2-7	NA	TGCGCCAGCAAGCCTGGTGGCGGCGGGAGGGCCTACGAGCAGTACTTC	CASKPGGGGRAYEQYF
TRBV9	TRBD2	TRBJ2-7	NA	TGTGCCAGCAGCCCCCGGGAGTGGGGAGGGAGGTACTTC	CASSPREWGGRYF
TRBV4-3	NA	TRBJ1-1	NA	TGCGCCAGCAGCCACACAGAGGGTTGGGGCACTGAAGCTTTCTTT	CASSHTEGWGTEAFF
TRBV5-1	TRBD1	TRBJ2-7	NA	TGCGCCAGCAGCTACGGGACAGGAGTTTCCTACGAGCAGTACTTC	CASSYGTGVSYEQYF
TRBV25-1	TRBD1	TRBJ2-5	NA	TGTGCCAGCAGTTGGGCAGGGGGCATGGGGACCCAGTACTTC	CASSWAGGMGTQYF
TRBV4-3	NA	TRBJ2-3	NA	TGCGCCAGCAGCCAAGGAACCCTAACTAGTCCAAGCACAGATACGCAGTATTTT	CASSQGTLTSPSTDTQYF
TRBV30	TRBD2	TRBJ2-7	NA	TGTGCCTGGAGTTACGGGACTAAGGGGTCCTACAAGCAGTACTTC	CAWSYGTKGSYKQYF
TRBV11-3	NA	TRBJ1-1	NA	TGTGCCAGCAGCTTAGAGGGAGACACTGAAGCTTTCTTT	CASSLEGDTEAFF
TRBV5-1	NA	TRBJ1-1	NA	TGCGCCAGCAGCTCGGGGGACGGGGGGAACACTGAAGCTTTCTTT	CASSSGDGGNTEAFF
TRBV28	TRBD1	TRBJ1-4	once	TGTGCCAGCAGTCCTAATACCGGCAGGGGGTCTAATGAAAAACTGTTTTTT	CASSPNTGRGSNEKLFF